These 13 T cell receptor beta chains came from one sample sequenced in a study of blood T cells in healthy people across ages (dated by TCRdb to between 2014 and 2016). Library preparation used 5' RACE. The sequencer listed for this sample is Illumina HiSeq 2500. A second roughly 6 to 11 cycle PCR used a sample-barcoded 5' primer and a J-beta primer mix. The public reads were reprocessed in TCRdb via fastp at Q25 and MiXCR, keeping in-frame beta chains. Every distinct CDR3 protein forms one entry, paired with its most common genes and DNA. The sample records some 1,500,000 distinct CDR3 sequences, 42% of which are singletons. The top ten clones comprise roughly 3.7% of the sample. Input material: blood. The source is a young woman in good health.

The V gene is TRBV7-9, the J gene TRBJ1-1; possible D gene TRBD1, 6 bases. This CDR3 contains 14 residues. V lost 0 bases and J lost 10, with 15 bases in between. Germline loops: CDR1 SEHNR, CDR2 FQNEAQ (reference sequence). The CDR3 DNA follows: TGTGCCAGCAGCTTAGCACAGGGTGTAGCGGCAGCTTTCTTT. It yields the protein CASSLAQGVAAAFF.

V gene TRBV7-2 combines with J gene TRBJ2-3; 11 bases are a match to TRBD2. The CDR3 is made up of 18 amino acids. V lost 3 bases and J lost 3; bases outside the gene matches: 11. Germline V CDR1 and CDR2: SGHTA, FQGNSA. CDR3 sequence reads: CASSFLIAGGLVTDTQYF. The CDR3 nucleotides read TGTGCCAGCAGCTTTTTAATAGCGGGAGGGCTCGTAACAGATACGCAGTATTTT.

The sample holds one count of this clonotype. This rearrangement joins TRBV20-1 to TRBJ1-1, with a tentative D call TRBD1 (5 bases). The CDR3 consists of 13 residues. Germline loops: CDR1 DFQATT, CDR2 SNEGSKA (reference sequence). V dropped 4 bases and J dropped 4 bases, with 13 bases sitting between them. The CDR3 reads CSAISHGGTEAFF. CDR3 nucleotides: TGCAGTGCTATTTCGCACGGGGGCACTGAAGCTTTCTTT.

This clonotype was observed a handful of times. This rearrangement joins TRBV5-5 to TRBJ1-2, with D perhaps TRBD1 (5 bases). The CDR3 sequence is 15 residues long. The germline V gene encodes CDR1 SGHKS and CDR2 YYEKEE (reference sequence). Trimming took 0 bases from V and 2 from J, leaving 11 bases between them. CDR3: CASSLDGGDNYGYTF. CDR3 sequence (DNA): TGTGCCAGCAGCTTGGACGGGGGGGACAACTATGGCTACACCTTC.

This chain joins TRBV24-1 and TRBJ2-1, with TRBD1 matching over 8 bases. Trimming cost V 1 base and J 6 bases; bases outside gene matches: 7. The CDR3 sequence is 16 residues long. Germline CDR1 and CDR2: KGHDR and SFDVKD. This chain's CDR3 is CATSDFNRGWSNEQFF. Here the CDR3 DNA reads TGTGCCACCAGTGATTTCAACAGGGGGTGGAGCAATGAGCAGTTCTTC.

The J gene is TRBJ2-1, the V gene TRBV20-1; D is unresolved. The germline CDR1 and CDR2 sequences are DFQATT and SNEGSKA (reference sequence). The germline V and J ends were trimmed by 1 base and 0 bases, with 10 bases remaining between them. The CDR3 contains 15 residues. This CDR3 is CSARVPISSYNEQFF. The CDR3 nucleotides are TGCAGTGCTAGAGTCCCGATCAGCTCCTACAATGAGCAGTTCTTC.

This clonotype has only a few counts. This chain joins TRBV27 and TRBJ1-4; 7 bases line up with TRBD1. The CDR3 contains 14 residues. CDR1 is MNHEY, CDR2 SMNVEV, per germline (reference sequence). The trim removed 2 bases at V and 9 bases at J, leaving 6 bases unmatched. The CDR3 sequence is CASSLMGQMKKLFF. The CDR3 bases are TGTGCCAGCAGTTTAATGGGACAGATGAAAAAACTGTTTTTT. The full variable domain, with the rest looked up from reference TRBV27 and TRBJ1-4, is EAQVTQNPRYLITVTGKKLTVTCSQNMNHEYMSWYRQDPGLGLRQIYYSMNVEVTDKGDVPEGYKVSRKEKRNFPLILESPSPNQTSLYFCASSLMGQMKKLFFGSGTQLSVL.

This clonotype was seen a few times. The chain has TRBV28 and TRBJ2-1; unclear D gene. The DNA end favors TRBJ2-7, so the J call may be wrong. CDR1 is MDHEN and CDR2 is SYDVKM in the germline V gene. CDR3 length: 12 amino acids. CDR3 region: CASSSRYNEQYF. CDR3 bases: TGTGCCAGCAGTTCCCGATACAATGAGCAGTACTTC.

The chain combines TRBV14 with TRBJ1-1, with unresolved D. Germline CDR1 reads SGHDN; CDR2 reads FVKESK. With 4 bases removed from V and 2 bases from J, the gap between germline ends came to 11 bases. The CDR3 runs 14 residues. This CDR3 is CASSRHMVNTEAFF. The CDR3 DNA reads TGTGCCAGCAGCCGCCACATGGTAAACACTGAAGCTTTCTTT.

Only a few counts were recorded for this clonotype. CDR3 nucleotide sequence: TGTGCCAGCAGTTTATCTAGGGCAGGGGGCTCAGGCTACACCTTC. This encodes CASSLSRAGGSGYTF. The J gene is TRBJ1-2, the V gene TRBV27; 8 nucleotides line up with TRBD1. The V gene end was trimmed by 0 bases and the J gene end by 8 bases; junction bases not matched to a gene: 8. CDR1 MNHEY and CDR2 SMNVEV come from the germline V gene (reference sequence). The CDR3 length is 15 residues.

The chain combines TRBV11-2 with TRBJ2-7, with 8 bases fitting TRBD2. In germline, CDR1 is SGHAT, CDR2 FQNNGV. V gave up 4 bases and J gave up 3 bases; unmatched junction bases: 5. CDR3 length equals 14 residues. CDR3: CASSSQGLDYEQYF. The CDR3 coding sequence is TGTGCCAGCAGCTCGCAGGGACTAGACTACGAGCAGTACTTC.

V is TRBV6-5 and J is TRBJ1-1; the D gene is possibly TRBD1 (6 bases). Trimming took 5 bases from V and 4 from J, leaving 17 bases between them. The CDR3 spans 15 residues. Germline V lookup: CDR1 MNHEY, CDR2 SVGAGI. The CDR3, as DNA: TGTGCCAGCAGTACAGAGTACAGGGTCGCCACTGAAGCTTTCTTT. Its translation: CASSTEYRVATEAFF.

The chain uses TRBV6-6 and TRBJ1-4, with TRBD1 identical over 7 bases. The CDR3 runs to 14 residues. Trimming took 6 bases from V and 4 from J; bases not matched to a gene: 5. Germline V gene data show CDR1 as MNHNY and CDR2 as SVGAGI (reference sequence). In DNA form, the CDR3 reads TGTGCCAGCAGCCGACAGGGTCTTAATGAAAAACTGTTTTTT. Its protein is CASSRQGLNEKLFF.